This T cell receptor (beta chain) was identified during a study of blood T cell repertoires in COVID-19. At the level of the study: Material from acute and convalescent COVID-19 was sourced from the United States, Italy and Spain. In each case, the material was cDNA or gDNA derived from T cells, B-cell-depleted T cells, or PBMCs.

CDR1 and CDR2 (germline): SQVTM, ANQGSEA. This CDR3 region has 13 residues. V was trimmed by 7 bases and J by 4 bases, leaving 13 bases between them. The assay was immunoSEQ multiplex PCR, and TCRdb's table has in-frame clones only and misses some. This sample has roughly 53,000 clones, with roughly 85% found just once. This sequence was found in an elderly man with acute or convalescent COVID-19. The sequencing input was peripheral blood. This sequence joins TRBV29-1 and TRBJ2-2; D is possibly TRBD2 (6 bases). The CDR3 sequence: CSATLGGTGELFF. CDR3 nucleotides: TGCAGCGCCACCCTGGGGGGCACCGGGGAGCTGTTTTTT.